What follows are 22 T cell receptor beta chains derived from one specimen sequenced in a study of early T cells in non-severe SARS-CoV-2 infection (dated by TCRdb to the early 2020s). Library preparation employed 5' RACE. Sequenced using a NextSeq 500. TCRdb itself trimmed the public reads at Q25 with fastp, ran MiXCR and retained productive beta chains. Rows are unified per CDR3 protein, each entry keeping the most common DNA and genes. In all, the sample holds tens of thousands of distinct CDR3 sequences, and roughly 12% of those were seen once. Around 3.8% of the sample is in the top ten clones. The sequenced sample consisted of whole blood. These receptors were obtained from an adult who was a healthcare worker with PCR-confirmed SARS-CoV-2 infection or an uninfected control (not recorded which).

The chain combines TRBV5-1 with TRBJ2-2, with 7 bases fitting TRBD1. The CDR3 has 15 residues. Trimming removed 4 bases from V and 2 bases from J; junction bases left unmatched: 5. Germline CDR1 and CDR2: SGHRS and YFSETQ. CDR3 protein: CASSQGTVNTGELFF. Here the CDR3 DNA reads TGCGCCAGCAGCCAAGGGACAGTAAACACCGGGGAGCTGTTTTTT.

This sequence joins TRBV2 and TRBJ2-2, with D hard to call. Germline-derived CDR1 and CDR2 are SNHLY and FYNNEI. V lost 6 bases and J lost 3, with 5 bases in between. CDR3 length equals 12 residues. Written as DNA, the CDR3 is TGTGCCAGCAGAAAGGACACCGGGGAGCTGTTTTTT. Translating gives CASRKDTGELFF.

This clonotype turned up a few times. This chain connects TRBV12-3 or TRBV12-4 to TRBJ2-1; the match to TRBD1 covers 9 bases. This CDR3 comprises 14 residues. V shed 3 bases, J shed 8 bases, and the junction held 5 bases outside the gene matches. The CDR3 sequence is CASSFSGTGYEQFF. The CDR3 nucleotides read TGTGCCAGCAGTTTCTCCGGGACAGGGTATGAGCAGTTCTTC.

In its sample, this clonotype was seen many times. The V gene is TRBV2, the J gene TRBJ2-1; 9 nucleotides match TRBD2. There are 15 residues in the CDR3. Germline CDR1 is SNHLY and CDR2 is FYNNEI. V was clipped by 6 bases and J by 10 bases; unmatched bases: 13. This CDR3 reads CASSGVAGAGGEQFF. CDR3 sequence (DNA): TGTGCCAGCAGCGGAGTAGCGGGAGCCGGGGGGGAGCAGTTCTTC.

This clonotype was counted a few times. The gene calls are TRBV10-1 and TRBJ2-5; 9 bases map to TRBD2. CDR1 is WNHNN and CDR2 is SYGVQD in the germline V gene (reference sequence). Trimming cost V 6 bases and J 5 bases; bases outside gene matches: 16. The CDR3 consists of 17 residues. The CDR3 spells CASRTLTSGEPQETQYF. In DNA form, the CDR3 reads TGCGCCAGCAGGACTCTGACTAGCGGCGAGCCCCAGGAGACCCAGTACTTC.

This chain links TRBV11-3 with TRBJ2-2; no clear D. Trimming cost V 5 bases and J 0 bases, with 10 bases left between them. The V gene's germline CDR1 is SGHNT and CDR2 YENEEA. CDR3 length: 15 residues. The CDR3 sequence: CASSRRWTNTGELFF. DNA of the CDR3: TGTGCCAGCAGCCGTAGGTGGACGAACACCGGGGAGCTGTTTTTT.

The V call is TRBV10-2, the J call TRBJ2-7; D remains unclear. The V end lost 5 bases, the J end lost 6 bases, and 14 bases lay between the germline ends. Germline V lookup: CDR1 WSHSY, CDR2 SAAADI. The CDR3 extends over 13 amino acids. The CDR3 region is CASSTGPFGEQYF. CDR3 DNA: TGCGCCAGCAGTACCGGACCGTTCGGCGAGCAGTACTTC.

This clonotype has more than one count but fewer than ten. The chain joins TRBV29-1 to TRBJ2-3; D assignment may be TRBD1 or TRBD2 (6 bases each). This CDR3 has 13 residues. Between the trimmed V and J ends, which lost 2 bases and 6 bases, there was a span of 12 bases. Germline-derived CDR1 and CDR2 are SQVTM and ANQGSEA. CDR3 loop: CSVERGGGDTQYF. The CDR3 DNA follows: TGCAGCGTTGAACGTGGAGGGGGGGATACGCAGTATTTT.

This clonotype was counted many times. The J gene is TRBJ2-4, the V gene TRBV12-3 or TRBV12-4, with 10 positions matching TRBD2. The CDR3 consists of 18 residues. V lost 8 bases, J lost 2 bases, and 15 bases stayed unmatched. CDR3 sequence: CASRRAGGRNPTKNIQYF. The CDR3 DNA reads as TGTGCCAGCCGACGAGCGGGAGGGCGGAATCCTACCAAAAACATTCAGTACTTC.

J is TRBJ1-1 and V is TRBV29-1; D is unresolved. The V gene lost 3 bases and the J gene lost 2 bases, with 1 base spanning the gap. This CDR3 comprises 10 residues. Germline values: CDR1 SQVTM, CDR2 ANQGSEA. CDR3 loop: CSVDNTEAFF. CDR3 in DNA: TGCAGCGTTGACAACACTGAAGCTTTCTTT.

This clonotype was observed at least ten times. The rearrangement uses TRBV29-1 and TRBJ2-7, with TRBD1 matching over 10 bases. V was pared by 7 bases and J by 4 bases, with 10 bases of the junction left unmatched. The V gene's germline CDR1 is SQVTM and CDR2 ANQGSEA. This CDR3 is built from 14 residues. Written as DNA, the CDR3 is TGCAGCGCCCGATTGGGGGACAGGGGTTACGAGCAGTACTTC. Translation gives CSARLGDRGYEQYF.

This clonotype came up many times. The chain carries TRBV20-1 and TRBJ2-3; D remains unclear. V lost 1 base and J lost 0, with 11 bases in between. The CDR3 sequence is 15 residues long. The germline CDR1 and CDR2 sequences are DFQATT and SNEGSKA (reference sequence). The CDR3 sequence is CSARATQTSTDTQYF. The CDR3 DNA reads as TGCAGTGCTAGAGCTACTCAGACTAGCACAGATACGCAGTATTTT.

The CDR3 loop is CSVGTGDLYNEQFF. Written as DNA, the CDR3 is TGCAGCGTTGGGACAGGAGATCTATACAATGAGCAGTTCTTC. J is TRBJ2-1 and V is TRBV29-1; 7 bases line up with TRBD1. CDR1 and CDR2 from the germline V gene are SQVTM and ANQGSEA. The CDR3 length is 14 residues. V was clipped by 4 bases and J by 4 bases; unmatched bases: 7.

This clonotype was detected only a few times. This sequence joins TRBV27 and TRBJ2-3; no definite D call. Germline V gene lookup returns CDR1 MNHEY and CDR2 SMNVEV (reference sequence). V was trimmed by 2 bases and J by 2 bases, leaving 11 bases between them. CDR3 length: 15 amino acids. The CDR3 protein is CASSLGLADTDTQYF. The CDR3 DNA sequence: TGTGCCAGCAGTTTAGGATTAGCCGACACAGATACGCAGTATTTT.

This clonotype is labeled as medium-sized. V and J are TRBV23-1 and TRBJ2-3; D unresolved. Being an ORF, TRBV23-1 has a function that is uncertain. Trimming pared 0 bases from V and 5 bases from J, leaving 15 bases between. This CDR3 comprises 16 residues. The chain's CDR3 is CASSQSPGLEEDTQYF. The CDR3 DNA follows: TGCGCCAGCAGTCAATCACCGGGCCTAGAAGAAGATACGCAGTATTTT.

V gene TRBV29-1 combines with J gene TRBJ2-5; no clear D. There are 9 residues in the CDR3. CDR1 is SQVTM and CDR2 is ANQGSEA in the germline V gene. Trimming shortened V by 3 bases and J by 6 bases, and 2 bases separated the two germline ends. CDR3 protein: CSVDQTQYF. The CDR3 DNA reads as TGCAGCGTTGACCAGACCCAGTACTTC.

This clonotype was counted at least ten times. The rearrangement joins TRBV28 to TRBJ2-1, with 15 bases lining up with TRBD2. The CDR3 spans 15 residues. The junction had 6 bases not matched to a gene; V was cut back by 6 bases and J by 9 bases. Looked up from germline, CDR1 is MDHEN and CDR2 is SYDVKM. For the CDR3, the DNA is TGTGCCAGCAGCCGGACTAGCGGGAGGGCCCTTGAGCAGTTCTTC. This encodes CASSRTSGRALEQFF.

This clonotype was seen many times. The chain joins TRBV29-1 to TRBJ1-4; no firm D call. CDR1 and CDR2 from the germline V gene are SQVTM and ANQGSEA. V was clipped by 7 bases and J by 8 bases, with 14 bases between them. The CDR3 has 12 amino acids. The CDR3 loop reads CSAGDRSEKLFF. CDR3 DNA sequence: TGCAGCGCCGGCGACCGGTCGGAAAAACTGTTTTTT.

The chain carries TRBV3-1 and TRBJ2-1, with 14 bases lining up with TRBD2. The CDR3 totals 18 residues. V lost 4 bases, J lost 4 bases, and 9 bases stayed unmatched. Germline V gene lookup returns CDR1 LGHDT and CDR2 YNNKEL (reference sequence). The CDR3 region is CASSRAGTSGSEYNEQFF. The CDR3 DNA reads as TGTGCCAGCAGCCGAGCAGGGACTAGCGGGAGTGAGTACAATGAGCAGTTCTTC.

There are many counts of this clonotype. The J gene is TRBJ1-6, the V gene TRBV2; tentative D call: TRBD1 (5 bases). The V end was cut by 3 bases, the J end by 10 bases, with 19 bases between. This CDR3 region has 16 residues. The V gene's germline CDR1 is SNHLY and CDR2 FYNNEI. CDR3 sequence reads: CASSDDSRVIGSPLHF. The CDR3 DNA is TGTGCCAGCAGTGATGACTCCAGGGTAATAGGATCACCCCTCCACTTT.

In its sample, this clonotype was seen many times. The rearrangement links TRBV11-2 to TRBJ2-7; D gene unclear. CDR1 is SGHAT and CDR2 is FQNNGV in the germline V gene. Trimming pared 5 bases from V and 3 bases from J, leaving 11 bases between. The CDR3 has 13 amino acids. This CDR3 reads CASSLPPLYEQYF. CDR3 coding DNA: TGTGCCAGCAGCCTCCCGCCTCTCTACGAGCAGTACTTC.

This clonotype has ten or more counts. This chain links TRBV20-1 with TRBJ2-1, with 8 bases fitting TRBD2. The CDR3 is made up of 13 amino acids. Germline V CDR1 and CDR2: DFQATT, SNEGSKA (reference sequence). The CDR3 nucleotides read TGCAGCCAGAGCGGGAGCCCCTACAATGAGCAGTTCTTC. It is translated as CSQSGSPYNEQFF.